This TCR beta chain is drawn from a study of shared clonotypes between healthy human individuals. Whole-study results and caveats: Collection of samples was limited to blood; tissue repertoires likely differ. Several donors showed sharing of 4.5% to 5% of naive CD4 clonotypes.

Clones were read by immunoSEQ multiplex PCR, and TCRdb kept only the in-frame ones, dropping some. Of about 2.1 million clones in the sample, 80% to 95% are singletons; the top ten hold roughly 1.7%. Naive CD8 cells comprised CD45RO-negative, CCR7-positively selected cells, excluding terminally differentiated effector memory CD45RA+ cells. Germline-derived CDR1 and CDR2 are MNHEY and SMNVEV (reference sequence). V lost 3 bases and J lost 6; bases outside the gene matches: 7. The CDR3 has 16 residues. Concerning this clone itself: What it recognizes is unknown.

The sequence was collected from a man younger than 30 in good health. Some clones in this sample may be carry-over from other donors' samples. The J gene is TRBJ2-7, the V gene TRBV27; TRBD2 matches at 14 bases. The sequenced sample was naive CD8+ T cells from PBMCs. CDR3 region: CASSLRLAGGPSEQYF. In nucleotides, the CDR3 is TGTGCCAGCAGTTTGCGACTAGCGGGAGGGCCGTCCGAGCAGTACTTC.